These 14 T cell receptor beta chains were sequenced from one sample in a study of T cell clonality in common variable immunodeficiency. Only in-frame clones appear in the TCRdb table, and some are missing; sequencing was by immunoSEQ multiplex PCR. The repertoire has roughly 70,000 clones, none seen only once; the ten largest take 1.7%. The sample comprised peripheral blood mononuclear cells. These receptors all come from a person aged 18 to 70 in good health.

This clone was seen repeatedly, ten times or more. The read stops 3 residues short of the end of the CDR3; the missing end is completed from the germline J gene. The chain employs TRBV5-1 and TRBJ1-1, with 7 bases matching TRBD1. The CDR3 is made up of 15 amino acids. With V trimmed by 6 bases and J by 0 bases, 8 bases remained unmatched. Germline CDR1 reads SGHRS; CDR2 reads YFSETQ. Incomplete CDR3 DNA: TGCGCCAGCATGAGCCAGGGGGGTTTGAACACTGAA. Translating gives CASMSQGGLNTE. The full CDR3 protein is CASMSQGGLNTEAFF. The whole variable domain, remainder taken from reference TRBV5-1 and TRBJ1-1, is KAGVTQTPRYLIKTRGQQVTLSCSPISGHRSVSWYQQTPGQGLQFLFEYFSETQRNKGNFPGRFSGRQFSNSRSEMNVSTLELGDSALYLCASMSQGGLNTEAFFGQGTRLTVV.

This clone was picked up a small number of times. Read data end 3 residues before the CDR3 end; the end is taken from the germline J gene. The V call is TRBV7-9, the J call TRBJ1-2; tentatively, D is TRBD1 (5 bases). This CDR3 has 15 residues. CDR1 and CDR2 from the germline V gene are SEHNR and FQNEAQ (reference sequence). The chain's CDR3 is CASALTAHSYNDYTF. The part of the CDR3 DNA that was read is TGTGCCAGCGCTTTGACAGCGCACTCCTACAATGAC.

In its sample, this clone was seen many times. The read terminates 3 residues before the CDR3 end, so the remaining end is supplied by the germline J gene. The V gene is TRBV30, the J gene TRBJ2-1; TRBD2 matches 13 bases. CDR1 is GTSNPN and CDR2 is SVGIG in the germline V gene (reference sequence). J lost 5 bases, V lost 1 base, and 2 bases had no gene match. The CDR3 spans 15 residues. CDR3 sequence reads: CAWSAGTSGNNEQFF. The sequenced part of the CDR3 DNA is TGTGCCTGGAGTGCCGGGACTAGCGGGAACAATGAG.

The table lists this clone with many counts. The CDR3 extends 3 residues past the end of the read, so its final part is completed from the germline J gene. V and J are TRBV5-6 and TRBJ2-5; no clear D. The CDR3 totals 13 residues. V lost 4 bases and J lost 0, with 7 bases in between. Germline CDR1 SGHDT, CDR2 YYEEEE. The CDR3 sequence: CASSLRDQETQYF. Incomplete CDR3 DNA: TGTGCCAGCAGCCTCCGGGACCAAGAGACC.

This clone was found many times. The read ends 3 residues early relative to the CDR3; the germline J gene fills the gap. The chain links TRBV30 to TRBJ2-1, with a tentative D call TRBD2 (6 bases). From germline, CDR1 is GTSNPN and CDR2 SVGIG (reference sequence). The ends were cut back, 1 base at V and 7 bases at J, with 14 bases in the middle. The CDR3 spans 14 residues. The DNA read from the CDR3 is TGTGCCTGGAGTGCTAGCGCCAGAGGGAATGAG. This codes for CAWSASARGNE. The entire CDR3 protein reads CAWSASARGNEQFF.

This clone was counted many times. Sequencing ends 3 residues short of the CDR3 end; the germline J gene provides the rest. The chain uses TRBV7-9 and TRBJ1-4; D is ambiguous. Germline loops: CDR1 SEHNR, CDR2 FQNEAQ (reference sequence). V shed 6 bases and J shed 3 bases, with 11 bases lying between them. This CDR3 is 14 amino acids long. CDR3: CASSEGSANEKLFF. CDR3 bases read: TGTGCCAGCAGTGAGGGTTCGGCTAATGAAAAA.

This clone came up many times. From the germline J gene comes the end of the CDR3, since the read stops 3 residues before it. V usage is TRBV7-6 and J usage is TRBJ1-2; no reliable D call. The length of the CDR3 is 12 residues. Trimming pared 4 bases from V and 0 bases from J, leaving 3 bases between. Germline values: CDR1 SGHVS, CDR2 FNYEAQ. CDR3 DNA, as far as it was read: TGTGCCAGCAGCTATACTAACTATGGC. It translates to CASSYTNYG. The full CDR3 protein is CASSYTNYGYTF. Complete variable domain (other parts from reference TRBV7-6 and TRBJ1-2): GAGVSQSPRYKVTKRGQDVALRCDPISGHVSLYWYRQALGQGPEFLTYFNYEAQQDKSGLPNDRFSAERPEGSISTLTIQRTEQRDSAMYRCASSYTNYGYTFGSGTRLTVV.

This clone was seen more than once but under ten times. The read is 3 residues too short to cover the CDR3 end, so that end is filled in from the germline J gene. The chain is built from TRBV18 and TRBJ1-5; D is uncertain. CDR3 length: 15 amino acids. Germline values: CDR1 KGHSH, CDR2 LQKENI. V was trimmed by 2 bases and J by 6 bases, leaving 14 bases between them. The CDR3 sequence is CASSPRSGAGQPQHF. The part of the CDR3 DNA that was read is TGTGCCAGCTCACCAAGATCAGGCGCGGGTCAGCCC.

This clone was observed at least ten times. The read falls 3 residues short of the CDR3 end, and the missing part is taken from the germline J gene. V and J are TRBV18 and TRBJ1-1; 7 bases fit TRBD1. CDR1 KGHSH and CDR2 LQKENI come from the germline V gene. V was clipped by 6 bases and J by 3 bases; unmatched bases: 7. This CDR3 region has 14 residues. CDR3 residues: CASSGRQGDTEAFF. Incomplete CDR3 DNA: TGTGCCAGCTCTGGTAGACAGGGCGACACTGAA.

This clone has a count of ten or more. The read comes to an end 3 residues before the CDR3 does, leaving the germline J gene to fill in the end. The rearrangement links TRBV19 to TRBJ1-4, with D possibly being TRBD1 (6 bases). The CDR3 is made up of 15 amino acids. Germline-derived CDR1 and CDR2 are LNHDA and SQIVND (reference sequence). With 3 bases removed from V and 6 bases from J, the gap between germline ends came to 14 bases. CDR3 DNA, as far as it was read: TGTGCCAGTAGTATTCGGAAAGGGGGGGATGAAAAA. Its protein product is CASSIRKGGDEK. The CDR3 in its entirety is CASSIRKGGDEKLFF.

Many counts were recorded for this clone. The read ends 3 residues shy of where the CDR3 ends; the end is completed using the germline J gene. The chain employs TRBV2 and TRBJ2-1; 9 positions match TRBD2. Germline-derived CDR1 and CDR2 are SNHLY and FYNNEI. The CDR3 is 14 amino acids. J lost 9 bases, V lost 7 bases, and 10 bases had no gene match. The part of the CDR3 DNA that was read is TGTGCCAGCAACCCGTTGGGCGGGGGGGGTGAG. It specifies CASNPLGGGGE. The CDR3 as a whole reads CASNPLGGGGEQFF.

This clone was counted at least ten times. The missing CDR3 end, 3 residues past where the read stops, is filled in from the germline J gene. The chain has TRBV19 and TRBJ1-6; possible D gene TRBD1, 5 bases. Between the trimmed V and J ends, which lost 5 bases and 7 bases, there was a span of 6 bases. Germline V gives CDR1 LNHDA, CDR2 SQIVND (reference sequence). The CDR3 totals 12 residues. The sequenced part of the CDR3 DNA is TGTGCCAGTAGTCCAGGGAATTCACCC. Translated, it gives CASSPGNSP. The complete CDR3 sequence is CASSPGNSPLHF.

The sample holds many counts of this clone. The read falls 3 residues short of the CDR3 end, and the missing part is taken from the germline J gene. The chain uses TRBV18 and TRBJ2-1; 9 bases align to TRBD1. There are 14 residues in the CDR3. Germline CDR1 is KGHSH and CDR2 is LQKENI. J lost 8 bases, V lost 2 bases, and 4 bases had no gene match. The CDR3 here is CASSPGQGTDEQFF. CDR3 DNA (partial): TGTGCCAGCTCACCAGGACAGGGGACGGATGAG.

At least ten counts were recorded for this clone. The CDR3 goes on 3 residues after the read ends, and that part is filled in from the germline J gene. This chain joins TRBV7-6 and TRBJ2-7, with D tentatively TRBD2 (5 bases). This CDR3 is 16 amino acids long. The germline V and J ends were trimmed by 0 bases and 5 bases, with 17 bases remaining between them. Germline V lookup: CDR1 SGHVS, CDR2 FNYEAQ. The sequenced part of the CDR3 DNA is TGTGCCAGCAGCTTAGCGGGTTTCAGCGGAGCGCACGAG. This encodes CASSLAGFSGAHE. The whole CDR3 sequence reads CASSLAGFSGAHEQYF.